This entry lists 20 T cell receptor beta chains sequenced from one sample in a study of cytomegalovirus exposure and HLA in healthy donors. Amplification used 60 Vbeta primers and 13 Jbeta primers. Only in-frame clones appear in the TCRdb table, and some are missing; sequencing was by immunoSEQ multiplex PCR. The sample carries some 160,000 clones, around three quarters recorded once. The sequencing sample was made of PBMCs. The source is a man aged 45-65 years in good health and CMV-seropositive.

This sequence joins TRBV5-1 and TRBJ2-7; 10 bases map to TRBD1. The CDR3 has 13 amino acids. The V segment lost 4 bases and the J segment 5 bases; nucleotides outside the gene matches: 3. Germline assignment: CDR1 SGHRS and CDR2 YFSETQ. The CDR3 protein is CASSGTGDHEQYF. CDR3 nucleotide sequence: TGCGCCAGCAGCGGGACAGGGGACCACGAGCAGTACTTC.

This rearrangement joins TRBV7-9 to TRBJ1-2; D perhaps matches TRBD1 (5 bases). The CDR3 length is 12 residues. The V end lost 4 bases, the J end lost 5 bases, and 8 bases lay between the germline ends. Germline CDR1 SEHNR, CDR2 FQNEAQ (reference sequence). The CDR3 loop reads CASSSTVYGYTF. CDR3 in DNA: TGTGCCAGCAGCTCGACAGTATATGGCTACACCTTC.

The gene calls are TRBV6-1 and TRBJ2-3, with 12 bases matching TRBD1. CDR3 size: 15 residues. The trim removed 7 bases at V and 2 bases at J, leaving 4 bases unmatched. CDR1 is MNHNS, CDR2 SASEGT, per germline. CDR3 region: CASIRGQGATDTQYF. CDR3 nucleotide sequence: TGTGCCAGCATCAGGGGACAGGGGGCCACAGATACGCAGTATTTT.

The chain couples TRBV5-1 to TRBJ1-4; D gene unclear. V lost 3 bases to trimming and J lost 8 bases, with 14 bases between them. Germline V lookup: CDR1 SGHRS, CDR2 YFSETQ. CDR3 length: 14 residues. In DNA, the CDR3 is TGCGCCAGCAGCTCGACCGGGTCCACCGAAAAACTGTTTTTT. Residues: CASSSTGSTEKLFF.

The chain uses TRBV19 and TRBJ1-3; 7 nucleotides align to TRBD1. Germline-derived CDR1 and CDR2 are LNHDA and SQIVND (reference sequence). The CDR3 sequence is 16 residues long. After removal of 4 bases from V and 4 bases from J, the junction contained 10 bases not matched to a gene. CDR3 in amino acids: CASSTTDRVGGNTIYF. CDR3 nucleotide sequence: TGTGCCAGTAGTACCACCGACAGGGTAGGGGGAAACACCATATATTTT.

The CDR3 sequence is CASNRIDLIGNTIYF. DNA for the CDR3: TGTGCCAGCAACCGGATAGACTTAATCGGAAACACCATATATTTT. The chain employs TRBV5-6 and TRBJ1-3, with no clear D. This CDR3 is 15 amino acids long. CDR1 is SGHDT, CDR2 YYEEEE, per germline. Trimming took off 6 bases at V and 4 bases at J, with 17 bases between the two ends. The full variable domain, in which reference TRBV5-6 and TRBJ1-3 provide the parts outside the CDR3, is DAGVTQSPTHLIKTRGQQVTLRCSPKSGHDTVSWYQQALGQGPQFIFQYYEEEERQRGNFPDRFSGHQFPNYSSELNVNALLLGDSALYLCASNRIDLIGNTIYFGEGSWLTVV.

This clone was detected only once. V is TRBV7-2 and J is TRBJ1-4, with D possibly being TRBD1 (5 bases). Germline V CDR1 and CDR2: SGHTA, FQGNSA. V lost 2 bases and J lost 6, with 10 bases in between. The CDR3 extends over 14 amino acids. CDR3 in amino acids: CASSLNQGHEKLFF. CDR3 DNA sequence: TGTGCCAGCAGCTTAAATCAGGGTCATGAAAAACTGTTTTTT.

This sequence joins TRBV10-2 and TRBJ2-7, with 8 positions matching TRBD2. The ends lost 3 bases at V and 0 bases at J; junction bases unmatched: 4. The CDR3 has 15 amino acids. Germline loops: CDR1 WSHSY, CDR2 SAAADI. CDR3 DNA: TGCGCCAGCAGTGACCAGCGGGGGCCCTCCTACGAGCAGTACTTC. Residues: CASSDQRGPSYEQYF.

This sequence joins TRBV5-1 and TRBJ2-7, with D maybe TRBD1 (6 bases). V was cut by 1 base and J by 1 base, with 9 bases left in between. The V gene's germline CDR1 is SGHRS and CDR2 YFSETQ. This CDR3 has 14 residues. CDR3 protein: CASSLRTESYEQYF. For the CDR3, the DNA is TGCGCCAGCAGCTTGAGGACAGAGTCCTACGAGCAGTACTTC.

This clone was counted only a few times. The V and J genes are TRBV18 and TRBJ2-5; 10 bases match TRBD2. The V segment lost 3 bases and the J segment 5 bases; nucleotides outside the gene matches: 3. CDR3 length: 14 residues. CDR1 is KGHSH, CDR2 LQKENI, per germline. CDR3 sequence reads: CASSPSGGAETQYF. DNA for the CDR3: TGTGCCAGCTCACCCAGCGGGGGGGCCGAGACCCAGTACTTC.

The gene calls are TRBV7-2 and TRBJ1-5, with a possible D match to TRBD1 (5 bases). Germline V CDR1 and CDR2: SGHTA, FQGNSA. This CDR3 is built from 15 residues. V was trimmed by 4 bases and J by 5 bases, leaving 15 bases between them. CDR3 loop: CASSSSGYGDQPQHF. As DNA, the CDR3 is TGTGCCAGCAGCTCCTCAGGGTATGGGGATCAGCCCCAGCATTTT. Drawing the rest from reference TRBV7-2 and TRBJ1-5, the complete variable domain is GAGVSQSPSNKVTEKGKDVELRCDPISGHTALYWYRQSLGQGLEFLIYFQGNSAPDKSGLPSDRFSAERTGGSVSTLTIQRTQQEDSAVYLCASSSSGYGDQPQHFGDGTRLSIL.

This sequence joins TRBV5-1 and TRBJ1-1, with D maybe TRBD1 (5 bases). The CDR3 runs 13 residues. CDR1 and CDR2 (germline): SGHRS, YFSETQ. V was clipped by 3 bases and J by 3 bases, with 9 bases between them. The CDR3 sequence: CASSWPRDTEAFF. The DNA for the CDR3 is TGCGCCAGCAGCTGGCCCAGGGACACTGAAGCTTTCTTT.

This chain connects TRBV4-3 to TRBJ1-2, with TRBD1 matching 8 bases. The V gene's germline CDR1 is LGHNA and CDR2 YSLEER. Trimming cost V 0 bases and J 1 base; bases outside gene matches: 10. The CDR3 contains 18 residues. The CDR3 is CASSQDRTGSPFNYGYTF. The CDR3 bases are TGCGCCAGCAGCCAAGACCGGACAGGGTCCCCTTTTAACTATGGCTACACCTTC.

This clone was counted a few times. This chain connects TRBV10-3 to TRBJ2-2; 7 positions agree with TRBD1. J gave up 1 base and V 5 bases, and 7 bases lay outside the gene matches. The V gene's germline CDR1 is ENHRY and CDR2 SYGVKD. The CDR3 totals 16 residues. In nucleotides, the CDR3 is TGTGCCATCAGTCAGGTCGGACAGGTGAACACCGGGGAGCTGTTTTTT. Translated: CAISQVGQVNTGELFF.

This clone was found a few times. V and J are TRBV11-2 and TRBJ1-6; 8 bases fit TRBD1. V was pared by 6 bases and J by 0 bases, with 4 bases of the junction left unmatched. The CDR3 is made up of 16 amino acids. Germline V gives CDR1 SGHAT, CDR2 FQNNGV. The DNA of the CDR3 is TGTGCCAGCAGACCTACAGGGGGCTCCTATAATTCACCCCTCCACTTT. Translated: CASRPTGGSYNSPLHF. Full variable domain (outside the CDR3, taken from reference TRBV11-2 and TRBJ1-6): EAGVAQSPRYKIIEKRQSVAFWCNPISGHATLYWYQQILGQGPKLLIQFQNNGVVDDSQLPKDRFSAERLKGVDSTLKIQPAKLEDSAVYLCASRPTGGSYNSPLHFGNGTRLTVT.

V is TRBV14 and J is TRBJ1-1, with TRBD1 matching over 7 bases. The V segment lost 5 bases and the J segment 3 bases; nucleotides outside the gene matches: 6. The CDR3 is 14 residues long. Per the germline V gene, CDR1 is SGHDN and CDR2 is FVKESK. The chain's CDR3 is CASSKPGQHTEAFF. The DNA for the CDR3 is TGTGCCAGCAGCAAGCCGGGACAGCACACTGAAGCTTTCTTT.

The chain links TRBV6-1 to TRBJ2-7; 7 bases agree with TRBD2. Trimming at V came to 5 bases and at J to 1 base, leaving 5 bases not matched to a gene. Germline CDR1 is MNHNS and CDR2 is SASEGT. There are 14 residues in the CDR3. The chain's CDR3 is CASSFQRGSYEQYF. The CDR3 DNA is TGTGCCAGCAGTTTCCAGCGGGGATCCTACGAGCAGTACTTC.

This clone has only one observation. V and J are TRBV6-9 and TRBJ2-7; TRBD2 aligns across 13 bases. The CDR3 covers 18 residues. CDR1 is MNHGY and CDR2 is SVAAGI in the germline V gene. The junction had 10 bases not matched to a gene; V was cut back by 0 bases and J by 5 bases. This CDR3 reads CASSYSPLAGGLMNEQYF. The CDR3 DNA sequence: TGTGCCAGCAGTTATTCCCCACTAGCGGGGGGGCTTATGAACGAGCAGTACTTC.

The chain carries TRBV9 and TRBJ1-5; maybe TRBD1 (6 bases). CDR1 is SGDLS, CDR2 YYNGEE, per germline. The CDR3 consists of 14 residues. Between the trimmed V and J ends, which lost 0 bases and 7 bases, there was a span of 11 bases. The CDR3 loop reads CASSVDQGRQPQHF. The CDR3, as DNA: TGTGCCAGCAGCGTAGATCAGGGGCGGCAGCCCCAGCATTTT. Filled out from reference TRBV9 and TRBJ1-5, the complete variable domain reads DSGVTQTPKHLITATGQRVTLRCSPRSGDLSVYWYQQSLDQGLQFLIQYYNGEERAKGNILERFSAQQFPDLHSELNLSSLELGDSALYFCASSVDQGRQPQHFGDGTRLSIL.

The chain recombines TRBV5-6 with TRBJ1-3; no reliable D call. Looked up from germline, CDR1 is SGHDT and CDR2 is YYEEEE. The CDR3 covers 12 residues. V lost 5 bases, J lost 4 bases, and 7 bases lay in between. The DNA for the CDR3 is TGTGCCAGCAGGGCATCCGGAAACACCATATATTTT. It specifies CASRASGNTIYF.